Listed here are 13 T cell receptor beta chains from one sample, sequenced in a study of T cells expressing NK-cell markers. No DNA is given; TCRdb re-called the 5' RACE reads and lists each CDR3 protein once. This listing includes more than 400,000 distinct CDR3 sequences. Sequencing input: blood T cells: a sorted CD56 or NKG2C T cell subset, CD4+ or CD8+ T cells, or bulk PBMC T cells (not recorded which). These TCRs come from a woman aged 18 to 75 in good health.

The CDR3 is CASRRPGLDSYEQYF. The chain is built from TRBV5-5 and TRBJ2-7; TCRdb names TRBD2, which stays unverified in the absence of DNA. The CDR3 is made up of 15 amino acids. Per the germline V gene, CDR1 is SGHKS and CDR2 is YYEKEE (reference sequence).

The chain joins TRBV7-2 to TRBJ2-2. CDR1 is SGHTA, CDR2 FQGNSA, per germline. This CDR3 has 14 amino acids. This CDR3 reads CASSFIRNTGELFF.

This chain uses TRBV5-1 with TRBJ2-5; checking the TCRdb D call of TRBD2 is not possible without DNA. The CDR3 has 16 residues. CDR1 is SGHRS and CDR2 is YFSETQ in the germline V gene. The CDR3 is CASSPSLAGGEETQYF.

The chain joins TRBV20-1 to TRBJ2-1; the TCRdb D gene call, TRBD1, has no DNA to confirm it. CDR1 and CDR2 (germline): DFQATT, SNEGSKA (reference sequence). CDR3 size: 15 residues. CDR3 loop: CSASFGTGLDNEQFF.

This chain connects TRBV20-1 to TRBJ2-1; checking the TCRdb D call of TRBD2 is not possible without DNA. The germline gives CDR1 DFQATT, CDR2 SNEGSKA (reference sequence). The CDR3 spans 16 residues. CDR3 region: CSANNAAGALYNEQFF.

The chain combines TRBV12-3 or TRBV12-4 with TRBJ2-3; TCRdb calls TRBD2, which cannot be checked without DNA. This CDR3 is built from 18 residues. This chain's CDR3 is CASSFRGLAGSSTDTQYF.

The V call is TRBV20-1, the J call TRBJ2-3. Per germline, CDR1 DFQATT and CDR2 SNEGSKA (reference sequence). The CDR3 is made up of 15 amino acids. The CDR3 sequence: CSARGGAVSLDTQYF.

J is TRBJ2-5 and V is TRBV7-9; TCRdb's D gene call, TRBD1, goes unchecked for lack of DNA. Germline CDR1 SEHNR, CDR2 FQNEAQ (reference sequence). This CDR3 has 16 amino acids. The CDR3 sequence: CASSLAAPVSPGTQYF.

This rearrangement joins TRBV25-1 to TRBJ2-3. The CDR3 covers 12 residues. CDR1 MGHDK and CDR2 SYGVNS come from the germline V gene. CDR3: CASRTSGEKQYF.

The rearrangement links TRBV9 to TRBJ1-2. The CDR3 runs 14 residues. Germline lookup yields CDR1 SGDLS and CDR2 YYNGEE. CDR3 sequence reads: CASSVATGTYGYTF. The whole variable domain, remainder taken from reference TRBV9 and TRBJ1-2, is DSGVTQTPKHLITATGQRVTLRCSPRSGDLSVYWYQQSLDQGLQFLIQYYNGEERAKGNILERFSAQQFPDLHSELNLSSLELGDSALYFCASSVATGTYGYTFGSGTRLTVV.

The V and J genes are TRBV10-2 and TRBJ1-1; TCRdb's D call of TRBD1 is untestable without DNA. Germline V gene lookup returns CDR1 WSHSY and CDR2 SAAADI. The length of the CDR3 is 11 residues. The CDR3 sequence: CASSRQGLAFF.

The chain is built from TRBV7-2 and TRBJ1-2. This CDR3 has 13 residues. The V gene's germline CDR1 is SGHTA and CDR2 FQGNSA. CDR3 protein: CASSLASSGRYTF.

The V call is TRBV12-3 or TRBV12-4, the J call TRBJ1-5; the TRBD1 assignment by TCRdb is unverifiable without DNA. The CDR3 is made up of 15 amino acids. The CDR3 region is CASSLGTGDNQPQHF.